This is a list of T cell receptor beta chains from one sample in a study of blood T cell repertoires in COVID-19. Here immunoSEQ multiplex PCR was the method, and the copy in TCRdb shows in-frame clones only, minus some. Among 120,000 or so clones listed, roughly 88% were seen once. The sequencing sample was made of peripheral blood. These receptor sequences come from a man aged 40-49 years with acute or convalescent COVID-19. Both conserved end residues are part of each CDR3. Fields, in order: clone size, V gene, J gene, D gene, CDR3 DNA, CDR3 protein. A D gene is named only where the DNA matches it firmly. Clone size is stated in some rows and not others, as once, few, many or a class when expanded.

size: NA; V: TRBV3-1/TRBV3-2; J: TRBJ1-2; D: NA; DNA: TGTGCCAGCAGCCCTAGGGGCGGCTATGGCTACACCTTC; CDR3: CASSPRGGYGYTF
size: NA; V: TRBV7-8; J: TRBJ1-1; D: NA; DNA: TGTGCCAGCTCCGGGACAATGGCTGAAGCTTTCTTT; CDR3: CASSGTMAEAFF
size: NA; V: TRBV3-1/TRBV3-2; J: TRBJ1-1; D: NA; DNA: TGTGCCAGCAGCCAAGCACGGGGGAACACTGAAGCTTTCTTT; CDR3: CASSQARGNTEAFF
size: NA; V: TRBV19; J: TRBJ2-3; D: TRBD2; DNA: TGTGCCAGTAGTTCAGGACTAGCGGGCACAGATACGCAGTATTTT; CDR3: CASSSGLAGTDTQYF
size: NA; V: TRBV5-4; J: TRBJ1-6; D: NA; DNA: TGTGCCAGCAGCTTGACAGTTGGGAATTCACCCCTCCACTTT; CDR3: CASSLTVGNSPLHF
size: NA; V: TRBV13; J: TRBJ2-7; D: TRBD1; DNA: TGTGCCAGCGCACCACAGGGGACCTACGAGCAGTACTTC; CDR3: CASAPQGTYEQYF
size: NA; V: TRBV19; J: TRBJ2-1; D: TRBD2; DNA: TGTGCCAGTAGTACCATCGGACTAGCGGCGCACAATGAGCAGTTCTTC; CDR3: CASSTIGLAAHNEQFF
size: NA; V: TRBV7-9; J: TRBJ2-1; D: NA; DNA: TGTGCCAGCAGCTTTTGGCAGGGAAACTACAATGAGCAGTTCTTC; CDR3: CASSFWQGNYNEQFF
size: NA; V: TRBV27; J: TRBJ1-5; D: NA; DNA: TGTGCCAGCAGTTGGAGCCCTAGCAATCAGCCCCAGCATTTT; CDR3: CASSWSPSNQPQHF
size: NA; V: TRBV7-9; J: TRBJ2-1; D: TRBD2; DNA: TGTGCCAGCAGAAAGGGACTAGCGGGGGATTCCTACAATGAGCAGTTCTTC; CDR3: CASRKGLAGDSYNEQFF
size: NA; V: TRBV25-1; J: TRBJ1-1; D: TRBD1; DNA: TGTGCCAGCAGTCCGCGACAGGGCTATAACACTGAAGCTTTCTTT; CDR3: CASSPRQGYNTEAFF
size: NA; V: TRBV27; J: TRBJ1-2; D: NA; DNA: TGTGCCAGCAGTTCAACCGGGACACAGGCTTATGGCTACACCTTC; CDR3: CASSSTGTQAYGYTF
size: NA; V: TRBV11-2; J: TRBJ1-4; D: NA; DNA: TGTGCCAGCAGTTTTTCGTCGGGGTTTAATGAAAAACTGTTTTTT; CDR3: CASSFSSGFNEKLFF
size: NA; V: TRBV27; J: TRBJ1-6; D: TRBD1; DNA: TGTGCCAGCAGTCCCCTGACAGGGGGAGGGGATTCACCCCTCCACTTT; CDR3: CASSPLTGGGDSPLHF
size: NA; V: TRBV30; J: TRBJ2-1; D: TRBD2; DNA: TGTGCCTGGGCTACTAGCGGGGGGCTCAGAGGGCAGTTCTTC; CDR3: CAWATSGGLRGQFF
size: NA; V: TRBV6-5; J: TRBJ2-2; D: NA; DNA: TGTGCCAGCAGGCCTAGTCAGGGCACCGGGGAGCTGTTTTTT; CDR3: CASRPSQGTGELFF
size: NA; V: TRBV5-1; J: TRBJ2-5; D: NA; DNA: TGCGCCAGCAGCTTGGTGGGGGGAGAGACCCAGTACTTC; CDR3: CASSLVGGETQYF
size: NA; V: TRBV6-4; J: TRBJ2-7; D: NA; DNA: TGTGCCAGCAGTGACAGGACAGTCAGGAGCTCCTACGAGCAGTACTTC; CDR3: CASSDRTVRSSYEQYF
size: NA; V: TRBV19; J: TRBJ1-5; D: TRBD1; DNA: TGTGCCAGTAGGGAACAGGGGTTGGGTCAGCCCCAGCATTTT; CDR3: CASREQGLGQPQHF
size: NA; V: TRBV4-1; J: TRBJ2-3; D: NA; DNA: TGCGCCAGCAGCCTGGAGCGGATGACAGATACGCAGTATTTT; CDR3: CASSLERMTDTQYF
size: NA; V: TRBV12-5; J: TRBJ1-5; D: NA; DNA: TGTGCTAGTAGGACCCCGGGGGGTACGAGACCGCATTTT; CDR3: CASRTPGGTRPHF
size: NA; V: TRBV6-5; J: TRBJ1-2; D: NA; DNA: TGTGCCACCCGGGAGGGGGAACTACGGGGCTACACCTTC; CDR3: CATREGELRGYTF
size: NA; V: TRBV7-2; J: TRBJ2-1; D: NA; DNA: TGTGCCAGCAGCCGCCGGACTACCTCCTACAATGAGCAGTTCTTC; CDR3: CASSRRTTSYNEQFF
size: NA; V: TRBV9; J: TRBJ1-4; D: NA; DNA: TGTGCCAGCAGCCCCTATCGGGGTGGCGATGAAAAACTGTTTTTT; CDR3: CASSPYRGGDEKLFF
size: NA; V: TRBV12-5; J: TRBJ1-1; D: NA; DNA: TGTGCTAGTGGTTTGGGGGGGACTGTGAACACTGAAGCTTTCTTT; CDR3: CASGLGGTVNTEAFF
size: NA; V: TRBV20-1; J: TRBJ1-1; D: NA; DNA: TGCAGTGCTAGAGTTGGAGGGGAAGCTTTCTTT; CDR3: CSARVGGEAFF
size: NA; V: TRBV27; J: TRBJ2-7; D: NA; DNA: TGTGCCAGCAGCCCCCACCCGGCCTACGAGCAGTACTTC; CDR3: CASSPHPAYEQYF
size: NA; V: TRBV18; J: TRBJ2-6; D: TRBD1; DNA: TGTGCCAGCTCACCATCGGCGGGACAGGGGGCTTCTGGGGCCAACGTCCTGACTTTC; CDR3: CASSPSAGQGASGANVLTF
size: NA; V: TRBV3-1/TRBV3-2; J: TRBJ1-1; D: NA; DNA: TGTGCCAGCAGCCAAGATGGGGGCCCGAACACTGAAGCTTTCTTT; CDR3: CASSQDGGPNTEAFF
size: once; V: TRBV5-6; J: TRBJ1-4; D: NA; DNA: TGTGCCAGCAGCTTGGCCAGGTTGACTAATGAAAAACTGTTTTTT; CDR3: CASSLARLTNEKLFF
size: NA; V: TRBV30; J: TRBJ1-3; D: NA; DNA: TGTGCCTGGAGATACAGGGCTGGAAACACCATATATTTT; CDR3: CAWRYRAGNTIYF
size: NA; V: TRBV5-1; J: TRBJ1-1; D: NA; DNA: TGCGCCAGCAGCTTGGGAGGTGGACAGCCGAACACTGAAGCTTTCTTT; CDR3: CASSLGGGQPNTEAFF
size: NA; V: TRBV7-2; J: TRBJ2-6; D: NA; DNA: TGTGCCAGCAGCCCTCAAGGGGGACACTGGGCTGGGGCCAACGTCCTGACTTTC; CDR3: CASSPQGGHWAGANVLTF
size: NA; V: TRBV19; J: TRBJ2-2; D: TRBD1; DNA: TGTGCCAGTAGACCCGACAGGGGAAGACACACCGGGGAGCTGTTTTTT; CDR3: CASRPDRGRHTGELFF
size: NA; V: TRBV13; J: TRBJ2-2; D: TRBD2; DNA: TGTGCCAGCAGCTTAGGTCCGGGAGGGAACACCGGGGAGCTGTTTTTT; CDR3: CASSLGPGGNTGELFF
size: NA; V: TRBV19; J: TRBJ2-7; D: NA; DNA: TGTGCCAGTAGTATAGACTGGACAGCCCCATACGAGCAGTACTTC; CDR3: CASSIDWTAPYEQYF
size: NA; V: TRBV11-3; J: TRBJ2-3; D: TRBD2; DNA: TGTGCCAGCAGCTTAGAACTAGCGGGTAGCACAGATACGCAGTATTTT; CDR3: CASSLELAGSTDTQYF
size: NA; V: TRBV1; J: TRBJ2-2; D: NA; DNA: TGCACCAGCAGCCAAGTACTAGCGAACGGGGAGCTGTTTTTT; CDR3: CTSSQVLANGELFF
size: NA; V: TRBV30; J: TRBJ2-3; D: NA; DNA: TGTGCCGGAGCCTCGGTCAGCACAGATACGCAGTATTTT; CDR3: CAGASVSTDTQYF
size: NA; V: TRBV5-6; J: TRBJ1-6; D: NA; DNA: TGTGCCAGCAGTGAGACGACGGGGGTTTCACCCCTCCACTTT; CDR3: CASSETTGVSPLHF
size: NA; V: TRBV3-1/TRBV3-2; J: TRBJ2-2; D: NA; DNA: TGTGCCAGCAGCCAAGCGCGGCGGGTTGCCACCGGGGAGCTGTTTTTT; CDR3: CASSQARRVATGELFF
size: NA; V: TRBV18; J: TRBJ2-2; D: NA; DNA: TGTGCCAGCTCACAAACGGCCAGCGCGGGGGAGCTGTTTTTT; CDR3: CASSQTASAGELFF
size: NA; V: TRBV4-2; J: TRBJ1-2; D: TRBD1; DNA: TGTGCCAGCAGCCAAGTCCCGAGAGACAGGGAGTATGGCTACACCTTC; CDR3: CASSQVPRDREYGYTF
size: NA; V: TRBV11-3; J: TRBJ2-1; D: TRBD2; DNA: TGTGCCAGCAGCCCCCGGTCCGGGACTAGAGGGAATGAGCAGTTCTTC; CDR3: CASSPRSGTRGNEQFF
size: once; V: TRBV23-1; J: TRBJ2-4; D: NA; DNA: TGCGCCAGCAGCCAAGACAGGTCTAATGGGGCTACCAAAAACATTCAGTACTTC; CDR3: CASSQDRSNGATKNIQYF
size: NA; V: TRBV10-2; J: TRBJ1-5; D: NA; DNA: TGCGCCAGCAGGGTTCACGGGGGGCAGGAGCAGCCCCAGCATTTT; CDR3: CASRVHGGQEQPQHF
size: NA; V: TRBV12-3/TRBV12-4; J: TRBJ2-3; D: NA; DNA: TGTGCCAGCAGGTACAGGGTTTTGGATACGCAGTATTTT; CDR3: CASRYRVLDTQYF
size: few; V: TRBV6-5; J: TRBJ2-2; D: NA; DNA: TGTGCCAGCAGTCTCAGCAGGGTTACCGGGGAGCTGTTTTTT; CDR3: CASSLSRVTGELFF
size: few; V: TRBV2; J: TRBJ1-2; D: NA; DNA: TGTGCCAGCAGAGAGGGTGCCGGCTACACCTTC; CDR3: CASREGAGYTF
size: NA; V: TRBV3-1/TRBV3-2; J: TRBJ2-7; D: NA; DNA: TGTGCCAGCAGCCAAGGCTCCGGGACATTCTACGAGCAGTACTTC; CDR3: CASSQGSGTFYEQYF
size: many; V: TRBV18; J: TRBJ1-5; D: NA; DNA: TGTGCCAGCTCTAACAGCGGGAGCAATCAGCCCCAGCATTTT; CDR3: CASSNSGSNQPQHF
size: NA; V: TRBV7-2; J: TRBJ1-2; D: TRBD1; DNA: TGTGCCAGCAGCCCGGGACAGGGGGAGGAAGGCTACACCTTC; CDR3: CASSPGQGEEGYTF
size: NA; V: TRBV14; J: TRBJ2-3; D: NA; DNA: TGTGCCAGCAGCCACAGGACTCCCCGAATCTTGGATACGCAGTATTTT; CDR3: CASSHRTPRILDTQYF
size: NA; V: TRBV18; J: TRBJ1-5; D: TRBD1; DNA: TGTGCCAGCTCACCCGACGACAGGGGAGGTCAGCCCCAGCATTTT; CDR3: CASSPDDRGGQPQHF
size: NA; V: TRBV11-2; J: TRBJ2-3; D: TRBD1; DNA: TGTGCCAGCAGCCTCGGGGACAGCCTTAGCACAGATACGCAGTATTTT; CDR3: CASSLGDSLSTDTQYF